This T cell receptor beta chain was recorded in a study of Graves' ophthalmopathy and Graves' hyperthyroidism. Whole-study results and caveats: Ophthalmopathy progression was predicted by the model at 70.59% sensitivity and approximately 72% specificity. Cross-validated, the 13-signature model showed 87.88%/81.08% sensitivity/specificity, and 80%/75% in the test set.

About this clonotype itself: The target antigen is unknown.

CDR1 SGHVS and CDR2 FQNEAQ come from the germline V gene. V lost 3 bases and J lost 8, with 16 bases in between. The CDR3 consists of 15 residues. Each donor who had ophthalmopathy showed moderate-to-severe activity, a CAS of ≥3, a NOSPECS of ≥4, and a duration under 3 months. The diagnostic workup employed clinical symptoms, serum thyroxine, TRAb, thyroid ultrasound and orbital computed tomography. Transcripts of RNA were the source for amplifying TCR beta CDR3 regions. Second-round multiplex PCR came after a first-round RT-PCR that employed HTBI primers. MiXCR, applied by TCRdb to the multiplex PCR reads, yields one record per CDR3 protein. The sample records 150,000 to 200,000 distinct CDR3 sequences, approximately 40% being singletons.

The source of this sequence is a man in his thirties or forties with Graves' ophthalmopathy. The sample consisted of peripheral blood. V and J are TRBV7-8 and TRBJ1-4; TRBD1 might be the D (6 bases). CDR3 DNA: TGTGCCAGCAGCTTGTTACAGGGAAGGTGGGAAAAACTGTTTTTT. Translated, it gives CASSLLQGRWEKLFF. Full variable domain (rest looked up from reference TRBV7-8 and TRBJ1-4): GAGVSQSPRYKVAKRGQDVALRCDPISGHVSLFWYQQALGQGPEFLTYFQNEAQLDKSGLPSDRFFAERPEGSVSTLKIQRTQQEDSAVYLCASSLLQGRWEKLFFGSGTQLSVL.